This TCR beta chain stems from a study of OX40 agonist ivuxolimab in advanced cancers. Study-wide context: Ivuxolimab was an agonistic, fully human IgG2 monoclonal antibody directed against OX40 (CD134), a costimulatory receptor. Intravenous ivuxolimab was administered to patients every 2 weeks at six dose levels: 0.01, 0.1, 0.3, 1.5, 3 and 10 mg/kg. Peripheral TCRbeta sequencing aimed to test whether ivuxolimab altered TCR sequence diversity and caused clonal T-cell expansion. A male proportion of roughly 80% and a mean age of about 60 years, ranging from about 23 to 90, were recorded for the dose-escalation cohort. Patients were allowed to have had prior anti-PD-1, anti-PD-L1 or anti-CTLA-4 therapy, and approximately 40% of the dose-escalation patients had been treated with checkpoint inhibitors. The paper covers the monotherapy dose-escalation part of the phase I ivuxolimab trial, which included N of about 50 patients. Among the approximately 54 dose-escalation patients, about 20 had hepatocellular carcinoma, 15 or so melanoma, 9 renal cell carcinoma and 9 head and neck cancer. Partial responses occurred in three dose-escalation patients, of whom one had hepatocellular carcinoma and two had cutaneous melanoma.

The study at large found these results: Low levels of normalized T-cell clonal expansion were also seen in some patients who did not respond. Clonal expansion of both CD4+ and CD8+ blood T cells was observed from baseline to week 6 at doses 0.1 to 3.0 mg/kg. The antigen specificity of the peripheral T cells that underwent clonal expansion was not determined. On average, CD8+ T cells showed more expanded clones than CD4+ T cells after ivuxolimab. In the 0.1-3.0 mg/kg groups, partial responders were among the patients with the lowest normalized peripheral clonal expansion, particularly in CD8+ T cells.

Patients with a history of autoimmune disease or receiving systemic immunosuppression were excluded from the trial. Peripheral blood for TCR sequencing was collected from all dose cohorts at baseline, on cycle 4 day 1, and on cycle 7 day 1. Samples were obtained from an open-label, multicenter, first-in-human phase I dose-escalation trial of ivuxolimab. Adults with locally advanced or metastatic melanoma, renal cell, hepatocellular, or head and neck squamous cell carcinoma were enrolled in the trial. CD4+ and CD8+ T cells were sorted separately from peripheral blood before TCR sequencing. The CDR3 numbers 15 residues from cysteine through phenylalanine. Just the 45-base CDR3 DNA is kept, in frame starting at base 1. From a lookup of the germline V gene, CDR1 and CDR2 are SGHDT and YYEEEE. V is clipped by 2 bases and J by 4 bases, and the sequence between their germline boundaries is 15 bases long.

Genomic DNA was extracted from sorted cells for sequencing of the TCRbeta CDR3 region. The immunoSEQ Assay was used for sequencing of TCRbeta CDR3 regions. TCRdb obtained this table from immuneACCESS and retained in-frame rearrangements with V and J assigned. These tables miss some clones; where compared with another copy, unresolved V genes account for less than half of the shortfall, and the remainder is unexplained. This sample lists about 77,000 clones; around nine tenths were detected once. The leading ten clones occupy under 6.5% of the sample. Remarks on this clone: The specificity of this receptor is unknown. No base-level quality is on record; no much larger clone is a single base apart.

This material consisted of CD4+ or CD8+ T cells sorted from blood, taken in a trial of the OX40 agonist ivuxolimab. This chain joins TRBV5-6 to TRBJ1-1; the D gene is perhaps TRBD1, from 6 matching bases. The receptor comes from an adult with an advanced solid tumor such as melanoma, head and neck, liver or kidney cancer. The DNA reads TGTGCCAGCAGCTTAGCTAACAGGGAGGTCACTGAAGCTTTCTTT. This encodes CASSLANREVTEAFF.